Each of the 30 T cell receptor beta chains below was sequenced from the same sample in a study. MiXCR was run by TCRdb on the RT-PCR reads, yielding one entry per CDR3 protein. The sample includes fewer than 800,000 distinct CDR3 sequences, 14% of them seen just once. The material sequenced was memory CD4+ T cells from blood. The receptors come from a female donor in good health, serving as a healthy control.

The V and J genes are TRBV24-1 and TRBJ2-7; 10 bases map to TRBD1. From germline, CDR1 is KGHDR and CDR2 SFDVKD. Trimming cost V 3 bases and J 3 bases; bases outside gene matches: 4. This CDR3 contains 15 residues. The CDR3 region has the DNA TGTGCCACCAGTGATGCGGGGACAGGGGTCTACGAGCAGTACTTC. Translated, it gives CATSDAGTGVYEQYF.

The gene calls are TRBV12-3 or TRBV12-4 and TRBJ1-2; D gene unclear. This CDR3 comprises 13 residues. Trimming took off 2 bases at V and 3 bases at J, with 7 bases between the two ends. The CDR3 nucleotides read TGTGCCAGCAGTTTACAGTGGGACTATGGCTACACCTTC. It codes for CASSLQWDYGYTF.

This clonotype was seen repeatedly, ten times or more. J is TRBJ1-1 and V is TRBV20-1, with D unclear. Germline CDR1 reads DFQATT; CDR2 reads SNEGSKA (reference sequence). The CDR3 contains 11 residues. Trimming cost V 5 bases and J 1 base, with 5 bases left between them. The DNA for the CDR3 is TGCAGTGCTCGACAGAACACTGAAGCTTTCTTT. Residues: CSARQNTEAFF.

The chain is built from TRBV6-5 and TRBJ1-5; TRBD1 aligns across 7 bases. The germline gives CDR1 MNHEY, CDR2 SVGAGI. V was clipped by 5 bases and J by 6 bases; unmatched bases: 13. This CDR3 region has 16 residues. The CDR3 sequence is CASSARAGGGGQPQHF. In DNA, the CDR3 is TGTGCCAGCAGTGCCAGGGCAGGGGGAGGCGGTCAGCCCCAGCATTTT.

This clonotype turned up a few times. The V and J genes are TRBV4-3 and TRBJ2-3; 10 positions match TRBD2. CDR3 length: 18 amino acids. After removal of 1 base from V and 0 bases from J, the junction contained 7 bases not matched to a gene. Germline CDR1 and CDR2: LGHNA and YSLEER. The CDR3 sequence: CASSQGLAGAYSTDTQYF. The CDR3, as DNA: TGCGCCAGCAGCCAAGGGCTAGCGGGGGCCTATAGCACAGATACGCAGTATTTT.

The chain uses TRBV5-1 and TRBJ2-3; tentatively, D is TRBD1 (6 bases). The germline V gene has CDR1 SGHRS and CDR2 YFSETQ. The CDR3 loop spans 17 amino acids. Trimming stripped 0 bases from V and 2 bases from J, with 16 bases between. The CDR3 spells CASSLDQDRQNTDTQYF. For the CDR3, the DNA is TGCGCCAGCAGCTTGGATCAGGACAGACAGAACACAGATACGCAGTATTTT.

In this sample, this clonotype turned up a few times. The V gene is TRBV6-5, the J gene TRBJ2-2; unclear D gene. This CDR3 has 15 residues. The germline CDR1 and CDR2 sequences are MNHEY and SVGAGI. Trimming left V 6 bases short and J 3 bases short, with 14 bases between. In nucleotides, the CDR3 is TGTGCCAGCAGATCGGACCTTGACGACACCGGGGAGCTGTTTTTT. This encodes CASRSDLDDTGELFF.

This clonotype was counted at least ten times. V and J are TRBV4-2 and TRBJ2-7; TRBD2 agrees at 7 bases. Germline trimming cut 1 base from V and 6 bases from J; bases unmatched to any gene: 3. Germline assignment: CDR1 LGHNA and CDR2 YNFKEQ. The CDR3 totals 13 residues. The DNA of the CDR3 is TGTGCCAGCAGCCAAGGGGACTATCTCGAGCAGTACTTC. Encoded protein: CASSQGDYLEQYF.

The chain combines TRBV7-2 with TRBJ1-1; D might be TRBD1 (5 bases). Germline-derived CDR1 and CDR2 are SGHTA and FQGNSA. CDR3 length equals 10 residues. Trimming pared 10 bases from V and 10 bases from J, leaving 13 bases between. CDR3 sequence (DNA): TGTGCCACCTTCTGGAGGGGAGCTTTCTTT. It is translated as CATFWRGAFF.

This clonotype has at least ten counts. V is TRBV5-6 and J is TRBJ1-1, with 7 bases identical to TRBD1. Per germline, CDR1 SGHDT and CDR2 YYEEEE. The V and J ends lost 1 base and 4 bases, in that order; junction bases with no gene match: 4. The CDR3 has 14 amino acids. The CDR3 nucleotides are TGTGCCAGCAGCTTGAGGAGGGGGCCCACTGAAGCTTTCTTT. Encoded protein: CASSLRRGPTEAFF.

This clonotype was detected many times. J is TRBJ2-7 and V is TRBV6-5; maybe TRBD1 (6 bases). The CDR3 sequence is 12 residues long. V was pared by 6 bases and J by 5 bases, with 11 bases between. Germline lookup yields CDR1 MNHEY and CDR2 SVGAGI. Here the CDR3 DNA reads TGTGCCAGCAGCCGACACAGGGACGAGCAGTACTTC. It codes for CASSRHRDEQYF.

This clonotype came up a few times. J is TRBJ2-2 and V is TRBV5-6, with 10 bases that match TRBD1. There are 16 residues in the CDR3. The trim removed 3 bases at V and 7 bases at J, leaving 9 bases unmatched. Germline V gives CDR1 SGHDT, CDR2 YYEEEE. CDR3: CASSYRPGQGNGELFF. The CDR3 bases are TGTGCCAGCAGCTACCGCCCGGGACAGGGGAACGGGGAGCTGTTTTTT. Full variable domain (outside the CDR3, taken from reference TRBV5-6 and TRBJ2-2): DAGVTQSPTHLIKTRGQQVTLRCSPKSGHDTVSWYQQALGQGPQFIFQYYEEEERQRGNFPDRFSGHQFPNYSSELNVNALLLGDSALYLCASSYRPGQGNGELFFGEGSRLTVL.

The chain links TRBV7-2 to TRBJ2-5; 16 bases align to TRBD2. Germline V gives CDR1 SGHTA, CDR2 FQGNSA. The CDR3 spans 18 residues. V shed 5 bases and J 2 bases; nucleotides not matched to a gene: 8. CDR3 loop: CASSRGLAGGPVQETQYF. The DNA for the CDR3 is TGTGCCAGCAGCCGGGGACTAGCGGGAGGGCCGGTACAAGAGACCCAGTACTTC.

This clonotype was seen repeatedly, ten times or more. This chain links TRBV12-3 or TRBV12-4 with TRBJ2-3, with TRBD1 matching over 8 bases. This CDR3 is 16 amino acids long. Trimming took 5 bases from V and 5 from J; bases not matched to a gene: 12. The CDR3 region is CASSVGQGRILDTQYF. The CDR3 coding sequence is TGTGCCAGCAGTGTCGGACAGGGCCGAATTCTAGATACGCAGTATTTT.

Ten or more counts support this clonotype. This CDR3 is CASSVGEEYEQYF. The CDR3 DNA is TGTGCCAGCAGTGTGGGGGAGGAGTACGAGCAGTACTTC. J is TRBJ2-7 and V is TRBV12-3 or TRBV12-4; possible D gene TRBD2, 6 bases. The V end was cut by 5 bases, the J end by 4 bases, with 12 bases between. The CDR3 has 13 amino acids.

The table lists this clonotype with a few counts. CDR3 residues: CASSFGTGVFYEQYF. As DNA, the CDR3 is TGTGCCAGCAGCTTTGGGACAGGGGTTTTCTACGAGCAGTACTTC. The chain uses TRBV7-8 and TRBJ2-7; 10 bases align to TRBD1. The CDR3 is 15 residues long. After removal of 3 bases from V and 3 bases from J, the junction contained 5 bases not matched to a gene. The germline V gene encodes CDR1 SGHVS and CDR2 FQNEAQ.

This clonotype was found a few times. This chain connects TRBV10-2 to TRBJ2-1; TRBD2 might be the D (5 bases). The CDR3 is made up of 15 amino acids. V was pared by 3 bases and J by 6 bases, with 15 bases between. Germline V lookup: CDR1 WSHSY, CDR2 SAAADI. The CDR3 protein is CASSDSSDGINEQFF. CDR3 nucleotide sequence: TGCGCCAGCAGTGACTCCTCGGACGGGATCAATGAGCAGTTCTTC.

This clonotype was seen repeatedly, ten times or more. J is TRBJ2-6 and V is TRBV6-6, with D hard to call. The CDR3 has 16 residues. V lost 1 base to trimming and J lost 0 bases, with 7 bases between them. Per the germline V gene, CDR1 is MNHNY and CDR2 is SVGAGI (reference sequence). The CDR3 loop reads CASSYLGGSGANVLTF. The CDR3 bases are TGTGCCAGCAGTTACTTGGGCGGCTCTGGGGCCAACGTCCTGACTTTC.

Comments on this clonotype: The junction departs from germline at one end; a sequencing error may be responsible. The chain links TRBV15 to TRBJ2-3; D uncertain. The length of the CDR3 is 14 residues. Germline-derived CDR1 and CDR2 are LNHNV and YYDKDF (reference sequence). CDR3 in amino acids: CATSRGSPTDTRYF. The CDR3 bases are TGTGCCACCAGCAGAGGCTCCCCCACAGATACGCGGTATTTT. The full variable domain, rest sourced from reference TRBV15 and TRBJ2-3, is DAMVIQNPRYQVTQFGKPVTLSCSQTLNHNVMYWYQQKSSQAPKLLFHYYDKDFNNEADTPDNFQSRRPNTSFCFLDIRSPGLGDTAMYLCATSRGSPTDTRYFGPGTRLTVL.

This clonotype was picked up a small number of times. The rearrangement links TRBV5-1 to TRBJ2-7; D is possibly TRBD1 (7 bases). The CDR3 spans 17 residues. From germline, CDR1 is SGHRS and CDR2 YFSETQ. Trimming left V 1 base short and J 2 bases short, with 19 bases between. Here the CDR3 DNA reads TGCGCCAGCAGCTTGTATTCTACAGGGGACTCCACCTACGAGCAGTACTTC. As protein: CASSLYSTGDSTYEQYF.

As for this clonotype: A read error may produce the germline difference seen at one junction end. This chain uses TRBV7-3 with TRBJ2-7; D perhaps matches TRBD2 (5 bases). This CDR3 has 15 amino acids. Germline values: CDR1 SGHTA, CDR2 FQGTGA. The CDR3 DNA reads TGTGCCACCAGCAGAGAACCAGCGGACCCCTACGAGCAGTACTTC. It encodes CATSREPADPYEQYF.

The gene calls are TRBV2 and TRBJ1-1; a possible D gene is TRBD1 (5 bases). Deletions cut 1 base from V and 5 bases from J, with 11 bases between. This CDR3 has 14 residues. Looked up from germline, CDR1 is SNHLY and CDR2 is FYNNEI. CDR3 sequence: CASSEGRGETEAFF. In DNA, the CDR3 is TGTGCCAGCAGTGAAGGACGGGGGGAGACTGAAGCTTTCTTT.

This clonotype occurred many times. This chain connects TRBV5-1 to TRBJ2-3, with D possibly matching TRBD2 (6 bases). The CDR3 loop spans 16 amino acids. V lost 0 bases, J lost 0 bases, and 11 bases lay in between. The germline gives CDR1 SGHRS, CDR2 YFSETQ. CDR3 sequence (DNA): TGCGCCAGCAGCTTGGTATTGGGGACTAGCACAGATACGCAGTATTTT. This gives the protein CASSLVLGTSTDTQYF.

This clonotype was observed a few times. The chain combines TRBV24-1 with TRBJ1-1; D is undetermined. CDR1 is KGHDR, CDR2 SFDVKD, per germline. V lost 5 bases to trimming and J lost 4 bases, with 13 bases between them. The CDR3 contains 14 residues. The CDR3: CATSAGGRATEAFF. For the CDR3, the DNA is TGTGCCACCAGTGCCGGTGGTCGTGCCACTGAAGCTTTCTTT.

This chain links TRBV6-2 or TRBV6-3 with TRBJ1-5; D unclear. The germline V gene has CDR1 MNHEY and CDR2 SVGEGT. V was shortened by 6 bases and J by 7 bases, with 13 bases between the two germline ends. The CDR3 is 13 amino acids. Here the CDR3 reads CASSHNDQQPQHF. CDR3 coding DNA: TGTGCCAGCAGCCATAACGACCAGCAGCCCCAGCATTTT.

This clonotype was recorded many times. This sequence joins TRBV6-2 or TRBV6-3 and TRBJ1-2; D gene ambiguous. CDR1 MNHEY and CDR2 SVGEGT come from the germline V gene. This CDR3 spans 12 amino acids. The V end lost 6 bases, the J end lost 0 bases, and 5 bases lay between the germline ends. CDR3 residues: CASSSSNYGYTF. Written as DNA, the CDR3 is TGTGCCAGCAGCTCGTCTAACTATGGCTACACCTTC.

About this clonotype: It may be a read error: a sequence one base away is much more abundant. The V call is TRBV6-6, the J call TRBJ1-1; tentatively, D is TRBD1 (5 bases). The CDR3 extends over 10 amino acids. Germline lookup yields CDR1 MNHNY and CDR2 SVGAGI (reference sequence). Here the CDR3 reads CASRDTGAFF. CDR3 nucleotides: TGTGCCAGCAGGGACACTGGAGCTTTCTTT.

This clonotype was counted between two and nine times. This sequence joins TRBV20-1 and TRBJ1-1, with 11 nucleotides matching TRBD1. V shed 7 bases, J shed 5 bases, and the junction held 6 bases outside the gene matches. The CDR3 has 13 amino acids. CDR1 DFQATT and CDR2 SNEGSKA come from the germline V gene (reference sequence). CDR3 sequence: CSVTDRGLTEAFF. As DNA, the CDR3 is TGCAGTGTTACGGACAGGGGGCTTACTGAAGCTTTCTTT.

This clonotype was recorded many times. The V gene is TRBV29-1, the J gene TRBJ2-3; a possible D gene is TRBD2 (5 bases). V lost 4 bases, J lost 4 bases, and 12 bases lay in between. This CDR3 comprises 13 residues. Germline-derived CDR1 and CDR2 are SQVTM and ANQGSEA. The CDR3 reads CSVGEPRADTQYF. CDR3 in DNA: TGCAGCGTTGGGGAGCCGCGCGCAGATACGCAGTATTTT.

This clonotype has only a few counts. This sequence joins TRBV7-2 and TRBJ2-7; either TRBD1 or TRBD2 may supply D (5 bases each). This CDR3 is built from 15 residues. The germline V gene has CDR1 SGHTA and CDR2 FQGNSA. The germline V and J ends were trimmed by 5 bases and 0 bases, with 14 bases remaining between them. DNA for the CDR3: TGTGCCAGCAGCATCCGGGACGAATCCTCCTACGAGCAGTACTTC. Protein: CASSIRDESSYEQYF.